Following are 6 T cell receptor beta chains from one sample sequenced in a study of blood T cells in healthy people across ages. It was with a sample-barcoded 5' primer and a J-beta primer mix that a second PCR of roughly 6 to 12 cycles was run. Each CDR3 protein gets one entry after TCRdb re-called the 5' RACE reads with MiXCR. The table has about 670,000 distinct CDR3 sequences, roughly half seen once; the top ten hold approximately 13%. Material for sequencing was blood. Receptors were obtained from an elderly woman in good health.

This chain links TRBV10-3 with TRBJ1-2, with a tentative D call TRBD1 (6 bases). The V gene lost 5 bases and the J gene lost 3 bases, with 16 bases spanning the gap. The CDR3 length is 15 residues. CDR1 and CDR2 (germline): ENHRY, SYGVKD. In nucleotides, the CDR3 is TGTGCCATCAGTAAGATACAGGGCCAGGACTATGGCTACACCTTC. Its translation: CAISKIQGQDYGYTF.

The chain links TRBV4-2 to TRBJ2-3, with D possibly matching TRBD2 (6 bases). Trimming took off 1 base at V and 4 bases at J, with 15 bases between the two ends. Germline V gene lookup returns CDR1 LGHNA and CDR2 YNFKEQ. The CDR3 loop spans 16 amino acids. CDR3 loop: CASSQVVGGESDTQYF. Written as DNA, the CDR3 is TGTGCCAGCAGCCAAGTCGTCGGGGGAGAGTCAGATACGCAGTATTTT.

This rearrangement joins TRBV6-1 to TRBJ2-7; 7 nucleotides line up with TRBD2. The CDR3 has 17 amino acids. Germline-derived CDR1 and CDR2 are MNHNS and SASEGT. With 4 bases clipped from V and 3 bases from J, the junction kept 15 bases outside the gene matches. The CDR3 region is CASSAWLAGGTNYEQYF. DNA for the CDR3: TGTGCCAGCAGTGCTTGGCTAGCAGGAGGGACTAACTACGAGCAGTACTTC.

This clonotype was counted at least ten times. V and J are TRBV7-9 and TRBJ2-7, with no clear D. Trimming shortened V by 2 bases and J by 0 bases, and 11 bases separated the two germline ends. CDR1 is SEHNR and CDR2 is FQNEAQ in the germline V gene (reference sequence). The CDR3 length is 15 residues. CDR3 DNA: TGTGCCAGCAGCTTACAAGCCTCGAGCTCCTACGAGCAGTACTTC. This codes for CASSLQASSSYEQYF.

This chain links TRBV20-1 with TRBJ1-6; D unresolved. V lost 3 bases, J lost 7 bases, and 19 bases lay in between. The CDR3 is made up of 16 amino acids. Germline CDR1 reads DFQATT; CDR2 reads SNEGSKA (reference sequence). CDR3 loop: CSASWSLLSGNSPLHF. The CDR3 region has the DNA TGCAGTGCTAGTTGGAGCCTCCTCTCGGGAAATTCACCCCTCCACTTT.

This rearrangement joins TRBV5-1 to TRBJ2-6; D remains unclear. CDR1 and CDR2 from the germline V gene are SGHRS and YFSETQ. Trimming left V 6 bases short and J 0 bases short, with 10 bases between. The CDR3 totals 15 residues. CDR3 sequence: CASTWDFSGANVLTF. The DNA for the CDR3 is TGCGCCAGCACCTGGGATTTCTCTGGGGCCAACGTCCTGACTTTC.